This T cell receptor beta chain was profiled in a study of cytomegalovirus exposure and HLA in healthy donors. Study-level findings and limits: Previously analyzed data showed that most TCR beta V segments were productive at a frequency of about 90% or about 30%. For presence/absence analyses, sequencing depth was assumed to be roughly uniform across donors.

A remark on this clone: The antigen is undetermined.

PCR used 60 Vbeta primers and 13 Jbeta primers. In the authors' workflow: Around 12 million of tens of millions of unique TCR beta chains were shared, per a later count. TCRdb keeps only in-frame clones here, not all; method: immunoSEQ multiplex PCR. For V, J and clone size, that table is used; D and trimming come from the DNA. The table includes under 90,000 clones, 90% detected once. Material for sequencing was PBMCs. The receptor was derived from a young man in good health and CMV-seronegative.

In nucleotides, the CDR3 is TGTGCCAGCAGTGACTCGTCACAGGGGAACACCGGGGAGCTGTTTTTT. Encoded protein: CASSDSSQGNTGELFF. The chain recombines TRBV6-4 with TRBJ2-2, with TRBD1 as a possible D gene (6 bases). V lost 0 bases and J 1 base, leaving 9 bases between the germline ends. Germline CDR1 MRHNA, CDR2 SNTAGT. The CDR3 is made up of 16 amino acids.